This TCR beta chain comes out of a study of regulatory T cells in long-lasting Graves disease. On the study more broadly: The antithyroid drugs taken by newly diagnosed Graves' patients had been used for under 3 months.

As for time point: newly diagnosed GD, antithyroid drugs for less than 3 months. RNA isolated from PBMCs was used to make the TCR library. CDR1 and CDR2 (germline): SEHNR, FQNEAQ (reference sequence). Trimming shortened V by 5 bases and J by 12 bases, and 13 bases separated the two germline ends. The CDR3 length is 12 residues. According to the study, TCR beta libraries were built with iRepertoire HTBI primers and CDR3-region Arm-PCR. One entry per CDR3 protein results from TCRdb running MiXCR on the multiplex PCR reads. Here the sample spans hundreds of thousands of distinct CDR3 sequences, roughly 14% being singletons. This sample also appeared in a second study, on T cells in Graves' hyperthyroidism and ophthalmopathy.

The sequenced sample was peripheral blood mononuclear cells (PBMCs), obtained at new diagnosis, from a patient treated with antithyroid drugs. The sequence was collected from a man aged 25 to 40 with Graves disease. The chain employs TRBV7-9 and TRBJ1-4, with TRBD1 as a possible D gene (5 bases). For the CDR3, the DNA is TGTGCCAGCAGCGGAAACAGGTTGGAACTGTTTTTT. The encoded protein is CASSGNRLELFF.